These 2 T cell receptor beta chains came from one sample sequenced in a study of post-analysis software for immune sequencing data. The study, taken as a whole, reports: Patients had higher frequencies than controls of roughly 5 TRBV segments, including TRBV5-6, TRBV5-1 and TRBV20-1.

Carried by the TCR beta cDNA libraries were unique molecular identifiers. TCRdb processed the PCR reads anew with MiXCR; each CDR3 protein has one entry. There are about 540,000 distinct CDR3 sequences in the sample; around 36% occur only once, and 6% lies in the top ten. The antigens of these receptors remain unknown. Sequenced material: blood. The receptors originated from a girl aged 2-17 years with multiple sclerosis.

In its sample, this clonotype was seen a few times. The chain carries TRBV7-3 and TRBJ2-1, with 10 nucleotides matching TRBD2. The CDR3 runs 14 residues. The V gene end was trimmed by 4 bases and the J gene end by 7 bases; junction bases not matched to a gene: 4. Germline V gene lookup returns CDR1 SGHTA and CDR2 FQGTGA. The CDR3 DNA sequence: TGTGCCAGCAGCTCTGGACTAGCGGCTAATGAGCAGTTCTTC. Protein sequence: CASSSGLAANEQFF.

The chain recombines TRBV7-8 with TRBJ2-2, with 8 bases aligning to TRBD1. Germline V gene sequence: CDR1 SGHVS, CDR2 FQNEAQ. The CDR3 is made up of 15 amino acids. Trimming cost V 2 bases and J 5 bases; bases outside gene matches: 4. The DNA of the CDR3 is TGTGCCAGCAGCTTATTGCAGGGGGCTACCGGGGAGCTGTTTTTT. This gives the protein CASSLLQGATGELFF.